Below, 29 T cell receptor beta chains from the same sample are listed, as sequenced in a study of blood T cell repertoires in COVID-19. Some clones are missing from TCRdb's copy, which holds only in-frame ones; the method was immunoSEQ multiplex PCR. This table holds some 54,000 clones, more than 85% found once. Sequenced sample: peripheral blood. These receptors came from a man aged 60 to 69 with acute or convalescent COVID-19.

This clone appeared a single time. The rearrangement links TRBV28 to TRBJ2-7, with D possibly being TRBD1 (6 bases). V was pared by 6 bases and J by 3 bases, with 18 bases between. Germline lookup yields CDR1 MDHEN and CDR2 SYDVKM. This CDR3 spans 15 amino acids. Here the CDR3 reads CASRPTTGIGYEQYF. The DNA for the CDR3 is TGTGCCAGCAGGCCTACTACAGGGATTGGCTACGAGCAGTACTTC.

The CDR3 spells CASSLPRDRNEKLFF. As DNA, the CDR3 is TGTGCCAGCAGTTTACCGCGGGACAGGAATGAAAAACTGTTTTTT. The chain is built from TRBV6-2 or TRBV6-3 and TRBJ1-4; 8 nucleotides line up with TRBD1. Germline assignment: CDR1 MNHEY and CDR2 SVGEGT. V trimming: 4 bases; J trimming: 5 bases; junction bases outside the gene matches: 6. The CDR3 sequence is 15 residues long.

This chain joins TRBV24-1 and TRBJ2-3, with 13 nucleotides matching TRBD2. CDR3 length equals 17 residues. CDR1 KGHDR and CDR2 SFDVKD come from the germline V gene. The V segment lost 3 bases and the J segment 4 bases; nucleotides outside the gene matches: 6. CDR3 sequence (DNA): TGTGCCACCAGTGATCGACTAGCGGGAGGAGGTGCAGATACGCAGTATTTT. The encoded protein is CATSDRLAGGGADTQYF.

This chain joins TRBV7-8 and TRBJ1-5; a weak D match, TRBD1 (6 bases). The germline V gene has CDR1 SGHVS and CDR2 FQNEAQ. Trimming pared 4 bases from V and 6 bases from J, leaving 13 bases between. CDR3 length equals 14 residues. CDR3 coding DNA: TGTGCCAGCAGCTCCTACAGGGATGGTCAGCCCCAGCATTTT. It specifies CASSSYRDGQPQHF.

The chain joins TRBV6-5 to TRBJ1-1; TRBD1 matches 7 bases. Germline CDR1 reads MNHEY; CDR2 reads SVGAGI. Germline trimming cut 2 bases from V and 4 bases from J; bases unmatched to any gene: 10. The CDR3 is 16 amino acids. CDR3 sequence (DNA): TGTGCCAGCAGTTACGCCCGGTGGACAGGCACCACTGAAGCTTTCTTT. Protein product: CASSYARWTGTTEAFF.

The CDR3 DNA reads TGCGCCAGCAGCTCGGGAGGTTCGTACTATGGCTACACCTTC. Amino acids: CASSSGGSYYGYTF. J is TRBJ1-2 and V is TRBV5-1; D is undetermined. The CDR3 covers 14 residues. The V gene's germline CDR1 is SGHRS and CDR2 YFSETQ. V lost 3 bases to trimming and J lost 3 bases, with 12 bases between them.

The chain employs TRBV27 and TRBJ1-4; D gene unclear. This CDR3 contains 14 residues. Trimming stripped 1 base from V and 8 bases from J, with 11 bases between. Germline V CDR1 and CDR2: MNHEY, SMNVEV (reference sequence). CDR3 protein: CASSLWLGGEKLFF. CDR3 nucleotides: TGTGCCAGCAGTTTATGGCTAGGAGGGGAAAAACTGTTTTTT.

The CDR3 DNA reads TGCGCCAGCAGCCAGATGACAGGGGCAGAACAGCCCCAGCATTTT. Protein: CASSQMTGAEQPQHF. V is TRBV4-3 and J is TRBJ1-5; 8 nucleotides line up with TRBD1. Germline CDR1 reads LGHNA; CDR2 reads YSLEER. Trimming took 3 bases from V and 7 from J; bases not matched to a gene: 8. The CDR3 has 15 residues.

Here the CDR3 DNA reads TGTGCCAGCAGTTTTTCCACGGCAGGGGGTTCCTACGAGCAGTACTTC. Translation gives CASSFSTAGGSYEQYF. The J gene is TRBJ2-7, the V gene TRBV28, with 7 bases matching TRBD1. Germline CDR1 MDHEN, CDR2 SYDVKM. V lost 3 bases, J lost 1 base, and 9 bases stayed unmatched. The CDR3 spans 16 residues.

The V and J genes are TRBV6-2 or TRBV6-3 and TRBJ2-7, with D perhaps matching TRBD1 (5 bases). Trimming stripped 4 bases from V and 5 bases from J, with 18 bases between. The CDR3 consists of 15 residues. CDR1 and CDR2 (germline): MNHEY, SVGEGT. CDR3 nucleotides: TGTGCCAGCAGTTCCGTGAACAGGATTATGCACGAGCAGTACTTC. Amino acid sequence: CASSSVNRIMHEQYF.

The chain uses TRBV9 and TRBJ2-3, with 12 bases aligning to TRBD2. CDR3 length: 15 residues. CDR1 and CDR2 from the germline V gene are SGDLS and YYNGEE. Trimming removed 3 bases from V and 1 base from J; junction bases left unmatched: 0. The CDR3: CASSGLAGGTDTQYF. For the CDR3, the DNA is TGTGCCAGCAGCGGACTAGCGGGAGGCACAGATACGCAGTATTTT.

J is TRBJ2-2 and V is TRBV5-1; D ambiguous. The length of the CDR3 is 14 residues. V shed 0 bases and J shed 2 bases, with 5 bases lying between them. The germline V gene encodes CDR1 SGHRS and CDR2 YFSETQ. For the CDR3, the DNA is TGCGCCAGCAGCTTGGTAACAAACACCGGGGAGCTGTTTTTT. Protein: CASSLVTNTGELFF. The variable domain in full, with the rest retrieved from reference TRBV5-1 and TRBJ2-2, is KAGVTQTPRYLIKTRGQQVTLSCSPISGHRSVSWYQQTPGQGLQFLFEYFSETQRNKGNFPGRFSGRQFSNSRSEMNVSTLELGDSALYLCASSLVTNTGELFFGEGSRLTVL.

This clone was detected once. In DNA form, the CDR3 reads TGTGCCAGCAGCTTCGGTTGGGCTAACGAGCAGTACTTC. It is translated as CASSFGWANEQYF. The rearrangement links TRBV7-2 to TRBJ2-7; D gene uncertain. CDR1 SGHTA and CDR2 FQGNSA come from the germline V gene. The CDR3 consists of 13 residues. V lost 3 bases, J lost 5 bases, and 11 bases lay in between.

This sequence joins TRBV5-5 and TRBJ2-2; TRBD2 matches at 7 bases. The CDR3 contains 13 residues. CDR1 and CDR2 from the germline V gene are SGHKS and YYEKEE (reference sequence). CDR3 bases: TGTGCGAGTGGGGAGGGCTTCACCGGGGAGCTGTTTTTT. Protein sequence: CASGEGFTGELFF.

This chain connects TRBV24-1 to TRBJ2-2, with a possible D match to TRBD2 (6 bases). V gave up 4 bases and J gave up 4 bases, with 12 bases separating them. Germline assignment: CDR1 KGHDR and CDR2 SFDVKD. This CDR3 has 15 residues. DNA of the CDR3: TGTGCCACCAGTGAGCCAGCGGGTCTCACCGGGGAGCTGTTTTTT. This codes for CATSEPAGLTGELFF.

As DNA, the CDR3 is TGTGCCAGCAGCTTAAGCACCACTTCGGGCGAGCAGTACTTC. Amino acids: CASSLSTTSGEQYF. V gene TRBV7-2 combines with J gene TRBJ2-7, with D unclear. V lost 2 bases and J lost 6, with 14 bases in between. CDR1 is SGHTA, CDR2 FQGNSA, per germline. The CDR3 sequence is 14 residues long.

CDR3 coding DNA: TGTGCCAGCAGTTACGGGGGGGCCACTCAGCCCCAGCATTTT. Its protein is CASSYGGATQPQHF. V usage is TRBV6-5 and J usage is TRBJ1-5; TRBD1 is a possible D gene (6 bases). From germline, CDR1 is MNHEY and CDR2 SVGAGI. CDR3 length: 14 residues. V was cut by 2 bases and J by 6 bases, with 11 bases left in between.

CDR3 residues: CASSRPEGSSYEQYF. As DNA, the CDR3 is TGTGCCAGCAGCCGGCCGGAGGGGAGCTCCTACGAGCAGTACTTC. V and J are TRBV5-5 and TRBJ2-7; a weak D match, TRBD2 (6 bases). The CDR3 is 15 amino acids. The germline gives CDR1 SGHKS, CDR2 YYEKEE (reference sequence). V gave up 4 bases and J gave up 0 bases, with 14 bases separating them.

The chain uses TRBV5-1 and TRBJ2-2; 7 nucleotides line up with TRBD1. The junction had 11 bases not matched to a gene; V was cut back by 7 bases and J by 8 bases. The V gene's germline CDR1 is SGHRS and CDR2 YFSETQ. The CDR3 runs 14 residues. CDR3 sequence (DNA): TGCGCCAGCCGATATAACGACAGGGCTGGGGAGCTGTTTTTT. Amino acids: CASRYNDRAGELFF.

The CDR3 loop reads CASSLSAGGYEQYF. CDR3 in DNA: TGCGCCAGCAGCTTGAGCGCCGGGGGCTACGAGCAGTACTTC. This chain joins TRBV5-1 and TRBJ2-7; D perhaps matches TRBD2 (6 bases). Germline V gene sequence: CDR1 SGHRS, CDR2 YFSETQ. The length of the CDR3 is 14 residues. V gave up 1 base and J gave up 3 bases, with 11 bases separating them.

The rearrangement joins TRBV6-2 or TRBV6-3 to TRBJ2-5; TRBD2 aligns across 14 bases. CDR3 length: 18 amino acids. In germline, CDR1 is MNHEY, CDR2 SVGEGT. V was clipped by 6 bases and J by 3 bases; unmatched bases: 12. The CDR3 DNA reads as TGTGCCAGCAGCTCCGGGACTAGCGGGAGCTACGGTGAAGAGACCCAGTACTTC. Its protein is CASSSGTSGSYGEETQYF.

This clone has a single count. This chain links TRBV19 with TRBJ2-2; D might be TRBD2 (6 bases). This CDR3 contains 12 residues. Germline CDR1 reads LNHDA; CDR2 reads SQIVND (reference sequence). Trimming took 5 bases from V and 5 from J, leaving 6 bases between them. The chain's CDR3 is CASSRGTGELFF. The CDR3 DNA reads as TGTGCCAGTAGTCGGGGGACCGGGGAGCTGTTTTTT.

This chain connects TRBV5-1 to TRBJ2-1, with D maybe TRBD2 (5 bases). The CDR3 runs 16 residues. V shed 2 bases and J shed 2 bases, with 14 bases lying between them. From germline, CDR1 is SGHRS and CDR2 YFSETQ. The CDR3: CASSFFSVTPYNEQFF. The CDR3 DNA reads TGCGCCAGCAGCTTTTTTAGCGTTACTCCCTACAATGAGCAGTTCTTC.

This chain joins TRBV4-3 and TRBJ2-5, with 12 bases identical to TRBD2. After removal of 0 bases from V and 5 bases from J, the junction contained 7 bases not matched to a gene. Germline values: CDR1 LGHNA, CDR2 YSLEER. This CDR3 region has 17 residues. CDR3 sequence reads: CASSQDPSGRVGETQYF. The CDR3 coding sequence is TGCGCCAGCAGCCAAGATCCTAGCGGGAGGGTGGGGGAGACCCAGTACTTC.

The rearrangement links TRBV15 to TRBJ2-6, with 7 nucleotides matching TRBD1. Germline V gives CDR1 LNHNV, CDR2 YYDKDF (reference sequence). V shed 0 bases and J 1 base; nucleotides not matched to a gene: 6. The CDR3 totals 18 residues. The CDR3: CATSRDYGRGSGANVLTF. CDR3 in DNA: TGTGCCACCAGCAGAGATTACGGCAGGGGGTCTGGGGCCAACGTCCTGACTTTC. The variable domain in full, completed from reference TRBV15 and TRBJ2-6, reads DAMVIQNPRYQVTQFGKPVTLSCSQTLNHNVMYWYQQKSSQAPKLLFHYYDKDFNNEADTPDNFQSRRPNTSFCFLDIRSPGLGDTAMYLCATSRDYGRGSGANVLTFGAGSRLTVL.

The chain couples TRBV5-1 to TRBJ2-5; 8 positions agree with TRBD1. J lost 5 bases, V lost 5 bases, and 8 bases had no gene match. Germline CDR1 and CDR2: SGHRS and YFSETQ. This CDR3 has 14 amino acids. In DNA, the CDR3 is TGCGCCAGCAGTCTCGGACAGGGCTATGAGACCCAGTACTTC. Its translation: CASSLGQGYETQYF.

This sequence joins TRBV6-5 and TRBJ2-7; 7 bases map to TRBD2. With V trimmed by 4 bases and J by 3 bases, 9 bases remained unmatched. This CDR3 has 15 residues. From germline, CDR1 is MNHEY and CDR2 SVGAGI. The CDR3 is CASSFSRTGGYEQYF. The CDR3 bases are TGTGCCAGCAGTTTCAGCAGGACGGGAGGCTACGAGCAGTACTTC.

The V call is TRBV12-3 or TRBV12-4, the J call TRBJ1-4; no clear D. The CDR3 is 13 residues long. V gave up 3 bases and J gave up 8 bases, with 10 bases separating them. CDR3 sequence: CASSFRGGEKLFF. The CDR3 DNA is TGTGCCAGCAGTTTCCGGGGAGGGGAAAAACTGTTTTTT.

The chain combines TRBV13 with TRBJ2-1, with 7 bases fitting TRBD1. The CDR3 sequence is 15 residues long. V lost 3 bases and J lost 3; bases outside the gene matches: 5. Germline lookup yields CDR1 PRHDT and CDR2 FYEKMQ (reference sequence). CDR3 in DNA: TGTGCCAGCAGCTTCGACAGGGCACACTACAATGAGCAGTTCTTC. Its protein is CASSFDRAHYNEQFF.